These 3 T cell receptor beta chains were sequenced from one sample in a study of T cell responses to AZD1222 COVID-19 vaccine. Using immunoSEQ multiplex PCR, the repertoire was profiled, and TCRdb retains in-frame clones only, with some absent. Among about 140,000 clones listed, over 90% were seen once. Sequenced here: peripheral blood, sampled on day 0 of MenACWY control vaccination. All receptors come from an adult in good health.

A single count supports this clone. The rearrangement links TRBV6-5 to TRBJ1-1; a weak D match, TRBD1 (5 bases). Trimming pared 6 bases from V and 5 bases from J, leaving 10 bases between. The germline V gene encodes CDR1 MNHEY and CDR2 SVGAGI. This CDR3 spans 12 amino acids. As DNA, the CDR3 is TGTGCCAGCAGCTGGGGGGGTACTGAAGCTTTCTTT. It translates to CASSWGGTEAFF.

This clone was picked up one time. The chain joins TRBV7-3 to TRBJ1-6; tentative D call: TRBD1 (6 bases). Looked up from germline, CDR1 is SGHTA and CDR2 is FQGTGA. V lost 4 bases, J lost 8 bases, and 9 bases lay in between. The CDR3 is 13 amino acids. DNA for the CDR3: TGTGCCAGCAGCTCTCGACAGGATTCACCCCTCCACTTT. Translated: CASSSRQDSPLHF.

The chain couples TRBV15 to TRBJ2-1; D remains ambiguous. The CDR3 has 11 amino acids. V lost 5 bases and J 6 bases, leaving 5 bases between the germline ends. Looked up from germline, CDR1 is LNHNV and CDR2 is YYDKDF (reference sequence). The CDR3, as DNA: TGTGCCACCAGCGCCCGCAATGAGCAGTTCTTC. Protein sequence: CATSARNEQFF.